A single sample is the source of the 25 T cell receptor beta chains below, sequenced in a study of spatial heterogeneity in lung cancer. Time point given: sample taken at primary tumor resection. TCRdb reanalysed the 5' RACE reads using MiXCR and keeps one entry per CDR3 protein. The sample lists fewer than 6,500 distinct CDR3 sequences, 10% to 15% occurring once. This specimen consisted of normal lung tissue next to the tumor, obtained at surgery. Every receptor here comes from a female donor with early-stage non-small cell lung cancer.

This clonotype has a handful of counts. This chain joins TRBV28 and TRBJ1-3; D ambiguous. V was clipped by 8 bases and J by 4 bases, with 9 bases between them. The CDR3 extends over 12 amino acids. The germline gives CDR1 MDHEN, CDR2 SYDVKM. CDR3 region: CASRFGGNTIYF. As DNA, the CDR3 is TGTGCCAGCCGCTTCGGCGGAAACACCATATATTTT.

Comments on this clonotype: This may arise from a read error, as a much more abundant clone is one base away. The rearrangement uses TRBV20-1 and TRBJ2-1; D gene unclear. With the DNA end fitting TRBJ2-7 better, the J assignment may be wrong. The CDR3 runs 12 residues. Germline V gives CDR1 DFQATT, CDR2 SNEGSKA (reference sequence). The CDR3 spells CSAGLSLDEQYF. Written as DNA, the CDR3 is TGCAGTGCTGGATTGAGCTTGGATGAGCAGTACTTC.

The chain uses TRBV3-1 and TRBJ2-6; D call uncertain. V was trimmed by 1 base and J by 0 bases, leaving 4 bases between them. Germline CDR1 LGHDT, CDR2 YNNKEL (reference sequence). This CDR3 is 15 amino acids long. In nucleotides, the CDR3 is TGTGCCAGCAGCCAAGGTTACTCTGGGGCCAACGTCCTGACTTTC. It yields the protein CASSQGYSGANVLTF.

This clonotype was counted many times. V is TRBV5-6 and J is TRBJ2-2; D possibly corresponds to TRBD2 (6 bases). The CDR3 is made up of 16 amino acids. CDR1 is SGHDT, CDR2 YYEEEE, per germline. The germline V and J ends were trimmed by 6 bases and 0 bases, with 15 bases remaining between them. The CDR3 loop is CASTLVGGANTGELFF. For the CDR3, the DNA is TGTGCCAGCACCCTAGTCGGAGGGGCGAACACCGGGGAGCTGTTTTTT.

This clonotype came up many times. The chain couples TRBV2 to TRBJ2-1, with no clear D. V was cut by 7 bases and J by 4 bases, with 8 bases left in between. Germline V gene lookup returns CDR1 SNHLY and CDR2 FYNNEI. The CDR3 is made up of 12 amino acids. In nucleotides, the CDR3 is TGTGCCAGCAAAATGGAATACAATGAGCAGTTCTTC. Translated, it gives CASKMEYNEQFF. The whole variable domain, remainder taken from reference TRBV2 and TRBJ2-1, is EPEVTQTPSHQVTQMGQEVILRCVPISNHLYFYWYRQILGQKVEFLVSFYNNEISEKSEIFDDQFSVERPDGSNFTLKIRSTKLEDSAMYFCASKMEYNEQFFGPGTRLTVL.

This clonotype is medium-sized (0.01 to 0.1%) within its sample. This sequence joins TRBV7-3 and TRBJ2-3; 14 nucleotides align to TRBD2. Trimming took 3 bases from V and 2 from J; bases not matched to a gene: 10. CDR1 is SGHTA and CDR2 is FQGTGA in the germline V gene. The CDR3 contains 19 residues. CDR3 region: CASSFRTSGRRRPTDTQYF. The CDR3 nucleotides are TGTGCCAGCAGCTTTAGGACTAGCGGGAGGCGCCGCCCCACAGATACGCAGTATTTT.

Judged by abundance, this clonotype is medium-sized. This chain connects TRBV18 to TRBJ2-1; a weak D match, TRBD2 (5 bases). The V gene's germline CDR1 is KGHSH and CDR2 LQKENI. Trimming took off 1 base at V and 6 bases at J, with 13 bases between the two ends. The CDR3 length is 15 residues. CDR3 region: CASSPRLASFNEQFF. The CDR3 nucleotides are TGTGCCAGCTCACCACGGCTAGCAAGTTTCAATGAGCAGTTCTTC.

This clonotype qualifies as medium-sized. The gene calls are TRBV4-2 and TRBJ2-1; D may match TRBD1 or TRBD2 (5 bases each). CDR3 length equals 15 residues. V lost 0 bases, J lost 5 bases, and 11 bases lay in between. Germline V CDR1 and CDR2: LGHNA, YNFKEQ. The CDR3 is CASSQDGTENNEQFF. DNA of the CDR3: TGTGCCAGCAGCCAAGATGGGACCGAAAACAATGAGCAGTTCTTC.

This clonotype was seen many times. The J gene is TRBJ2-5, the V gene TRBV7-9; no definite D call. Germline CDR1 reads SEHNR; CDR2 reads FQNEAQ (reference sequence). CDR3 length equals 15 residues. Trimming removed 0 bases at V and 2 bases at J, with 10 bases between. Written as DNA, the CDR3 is TGTGCCAGCAGCTTAGCGGGCGGCGGACAAGAGACCCAGTACTTC. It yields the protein CASSLAGGGQETQYF.

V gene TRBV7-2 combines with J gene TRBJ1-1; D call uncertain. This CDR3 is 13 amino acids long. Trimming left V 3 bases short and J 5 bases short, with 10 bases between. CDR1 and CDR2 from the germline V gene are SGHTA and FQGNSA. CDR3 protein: CASSLTEETEAFF. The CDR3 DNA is TGTGCCAGCAGCTTGACCGAGGAGACTGAAGCTTTCTTT.

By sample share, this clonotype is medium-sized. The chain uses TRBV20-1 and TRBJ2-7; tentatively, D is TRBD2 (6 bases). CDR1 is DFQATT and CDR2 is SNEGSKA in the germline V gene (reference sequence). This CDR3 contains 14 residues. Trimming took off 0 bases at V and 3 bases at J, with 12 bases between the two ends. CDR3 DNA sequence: TGCAGTGCTAGAGAGGAGAGCGGGTTCTACGAGCAGTACGTC. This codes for CSAREESGFYEQYV.

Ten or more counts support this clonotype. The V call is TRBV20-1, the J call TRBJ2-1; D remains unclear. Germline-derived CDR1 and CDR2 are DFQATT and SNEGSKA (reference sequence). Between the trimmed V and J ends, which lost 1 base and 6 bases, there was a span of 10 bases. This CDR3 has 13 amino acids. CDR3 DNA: TGCAGTGCTAGAGTCGTCGTAGGCAATGAGCAGTTCTTC. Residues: CSARVVVGNEQFF.

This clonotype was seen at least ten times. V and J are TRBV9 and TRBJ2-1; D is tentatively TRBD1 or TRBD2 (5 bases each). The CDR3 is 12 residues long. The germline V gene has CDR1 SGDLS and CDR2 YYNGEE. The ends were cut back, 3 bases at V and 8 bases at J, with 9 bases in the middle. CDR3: CASSAGAYEQFF. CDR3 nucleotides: TGTGCCAGCAGCGCCGGGGCGTATGAGCAGTTCTTC.

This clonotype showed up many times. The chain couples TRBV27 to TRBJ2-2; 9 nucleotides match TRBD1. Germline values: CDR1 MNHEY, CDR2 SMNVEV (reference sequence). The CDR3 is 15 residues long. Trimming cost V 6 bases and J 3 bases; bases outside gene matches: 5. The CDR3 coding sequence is TGTGCCAGCAGCCTGGACAGGGGCCACACCGGGGAGCTGTTTTTT. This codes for CASSLDRGHTGELFF.

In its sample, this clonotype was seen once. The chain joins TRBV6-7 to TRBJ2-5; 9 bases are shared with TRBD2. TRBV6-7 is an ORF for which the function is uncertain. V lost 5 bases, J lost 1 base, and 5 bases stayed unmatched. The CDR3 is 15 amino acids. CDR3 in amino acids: CASSALTSGQETQYF. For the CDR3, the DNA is TGTGCCAGCAGTGCGCTGACTAGCGGCCAAGAGACCCAGTACTTC.

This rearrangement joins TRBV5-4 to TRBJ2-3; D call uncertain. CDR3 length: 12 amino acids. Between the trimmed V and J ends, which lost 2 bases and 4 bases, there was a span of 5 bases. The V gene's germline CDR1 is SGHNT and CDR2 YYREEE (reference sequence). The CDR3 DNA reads TGTGCCAGCAGCTTCCTAGCAGATACGCAGTATTTT. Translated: CASSFLADTQYF.

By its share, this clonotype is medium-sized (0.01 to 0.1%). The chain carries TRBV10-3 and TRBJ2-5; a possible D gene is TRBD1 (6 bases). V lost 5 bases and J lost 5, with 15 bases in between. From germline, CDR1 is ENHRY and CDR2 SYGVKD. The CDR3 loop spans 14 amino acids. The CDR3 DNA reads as TGTGCCATCAGTCTCGGACAGTCAAGGGAGACCCAGTACTTC. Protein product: CAISLGQSRETQYF.

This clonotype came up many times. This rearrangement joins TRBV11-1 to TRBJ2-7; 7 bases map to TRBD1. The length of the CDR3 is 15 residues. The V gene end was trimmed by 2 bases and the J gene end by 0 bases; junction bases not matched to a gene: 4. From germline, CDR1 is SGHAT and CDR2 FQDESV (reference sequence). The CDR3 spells CASSLIRGSSYEQYF. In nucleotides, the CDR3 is TGTGCCAGCAGCTTAATCAGGGGGAGCTCCTACGAGCAGTACTTC.

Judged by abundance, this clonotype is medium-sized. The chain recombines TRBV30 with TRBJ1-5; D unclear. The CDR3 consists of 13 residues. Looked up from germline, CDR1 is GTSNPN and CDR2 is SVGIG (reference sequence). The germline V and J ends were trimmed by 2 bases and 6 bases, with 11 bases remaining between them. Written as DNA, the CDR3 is TGTGCCTGGAGTCTACTTGATGGTCAGCCCCAGCATTTT. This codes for CAWSLLDGQPQHF.

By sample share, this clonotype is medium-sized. CDR3 in DNA: TGCAGTGCTAACAGCGGGAGAGCTGGTTGGGACAATGAGCAGTTCTTC. Amino acid sequence: CSANSGRAGWDNEQFF. The chain combines TRBV20-1 with TRBJ2-1; 8 positions agree with TRBD2. Germline V gives CDR1 DFQATT, CDR2 SNEGSKA (reference sequence). The CDR3 is 16 amino acids. Unmatched junction bases numbered 13, after V lost 4 bases and J lost 5 bases.

CDR3 loop: CSAGGEETQYF. As DNA, the CDR3 is TGCAGTGCTGGGGGGGAAGAGACCCAGTACTTC. The rearrangement uses TRBV20-1 and TRBJ2-5; 7 bases line up with TRBD2. The CDR3 runs 11 residues. CDR1 and CDR2 (germline): DFQATT, SNEGSKA (reference sequence). J lost 3 bases, V lost 5 bases, and 0 bases had no gene match.

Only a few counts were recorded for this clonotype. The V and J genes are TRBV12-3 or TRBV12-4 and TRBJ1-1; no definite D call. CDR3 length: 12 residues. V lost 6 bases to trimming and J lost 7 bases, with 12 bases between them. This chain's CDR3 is CASSPTTIEAFF. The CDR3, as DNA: TGTGCCAGCAGCCCCACGACCATTGAAGCTTTCTTT.

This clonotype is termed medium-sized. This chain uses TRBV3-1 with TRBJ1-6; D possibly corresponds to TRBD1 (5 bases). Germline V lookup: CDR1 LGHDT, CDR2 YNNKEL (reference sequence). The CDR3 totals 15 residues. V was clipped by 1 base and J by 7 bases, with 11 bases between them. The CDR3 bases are TGTGCCAGCAGCCAAGGGGCAGGGTTGAATTCACCCCTCCACTTT. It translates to CASSQGAGLNSPLHF.

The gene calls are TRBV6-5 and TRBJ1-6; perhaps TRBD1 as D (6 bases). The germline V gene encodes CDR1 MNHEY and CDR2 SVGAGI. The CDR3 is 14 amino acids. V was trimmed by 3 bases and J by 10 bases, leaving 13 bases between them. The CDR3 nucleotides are TGTGCCAGCAGTTATGGGGGGCAATTATCACCCCTCCACTTT. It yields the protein CASSYGGQLSPLHF.

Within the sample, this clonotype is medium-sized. The CDR3, as DNA: TGTGCCAGCAGCCCAACTAGCGGGAGGACCAATGAGCAGTTCTTC. It yields the protein CASSPTSGRTNEQFF. V usage is TRBV9 and J usage is TRBJ2-1; 12 bases are a match to TRBD2. V trimming: 4 bases; J trimming: 6 bases; junction bases outside the gene matches: 5. Germline values: CDR1 SGDLS, CDR2 YYNGEE. This CDR3 is built from 15 residues.